This entry features one TCR beta chain sequence. The antigen is unknown. CDR3 length: 18 residues. With V trimmed by 0 bases and J by 0 bases, 8 bases remained unmatched. Germline V gives CDR1 SGHAT, CDR2 FQNNGV. Profiled with immunoSEQ multiplex PCR; TCRdb holds only in-frame clones, not every one. This table has roughly 130,000 clones, about 80% appearing once. The data originate from a study of a mutant IDH1 vaccine in newly diagnosed glioma. As for the study in general: Mean patient age was about 40 years; approximately 62% were male and approximately 38% female. Prior therapy was radiotherapy, temozolomide, or both; most received both.

As to time point: week 11, during vaccination. Alongside topical imiquimod, each dose of vaccine comprised 300 ug of mutant IDH1 20-mer peptide. The sequences come from PBMCs, collected from a glioma patient whose treatment included an IDH1 peptide vaccine. This chain joins TRBV11-2 and TRBJ2-3; 8 nucleotides agree with TRBD2. The receptor's source is a man aged 40-50 years with glioma. The CDR3 loop reads CASSLDWRTGGSTDTQYF. The CDR3 DNA follows: TGTGCCAGCAGCTTAGATTGGAGAACGGGAGGGAGCACAGATACGCAGTATTTT.